These 18 T cell receptor beta chains were all obtained from the same sample, sequenced in a study of vaccination effects on CD4 cells after COVID-19. Data came from immunoSEQ multiplex PCR; TCRdb stores just in-frame clones and leaves some out. The data show 40,000 to 45,000 clones, 55% to 75% seen once. Peptide-pool stimulation followed by sequencing identified expanded antigen-specific CD4+ clonotypes in the ViraFEST assay. The culture ran for roughly 10 days before CD4+ T cells were isolated. All vaccine recipients tested negative for nucleocapsid antibodies and had never contracted SARS-CoV-2 infection. Their antigen targets remain unknown. Sequenced here: CD4+ T cells from PBMCs cultured with HCoV-OC43 spike peptides, sampled before COVID-19 vaccination. Subset in this sample: HCoV-OC43 spike overlapping peptide pool stimulation. Receptors were obtained from a human donor who received a COVID-19 vaccine.

The sample holds many counts of this clone. This chain uses TRBV7-9 with TRBJ2-7; 8 bases match TRBD1. This CDR3 contains 15 residues. V trimming: 2 bases; J trimming: 8 bases; junction bases outside the gene matches: 11. The germline V gene has CDR1 SEHNR and CDR2 FQNEAQ (reference sequence). The CDR3: CASSLSWTGRDKQYF. The CDR3 DNA is TGTGCCAGCAGCTTATCGTGGACAGGGCGGGACAAGCAGTACTTC.

The V gene is TRBV12-3 or TRBV12-4, the J gene TRBJ2-7; 7 nucleotides align to TRBD2. After removal of 3 bases from V and 9 bases from J, the junction contained 5 bases not matched to a gene. The CDR3 contains 12 residues. The CDR3 spells CASSFGLAGQYF. Written as DNA, the CDR3 is TGTGCCAGCAGTTTCGGATTAGCGGGGCAGTACTTC.

The V call is TRBV18, the J call TRBJ2-7; no definite D call. Per the germline V gene, CDR1 is KGHSH and CDR2 is LQKENI. Between the trimmed V and J ends, which lost 3 bases and 2 bases, there was a span of 8 bases. This CDR3 contains 13 residues. CDR3 DNA: TGTGCCAGCTCACCCGCAGATGCCTACGAGCAGTACTTC. It encodes CASSPADAYEQYF.

In this sample, this clone turned up many times. The J gene is TRBJ2-2, the V gene TRBV9, with TRBD2 matching over 9 bases. This CDR3 region has 16 residues. Trimming removed 0 bases from V and 7 bases from J; junction bases left unmatched: 7. Looked up from germline, CDR1 is SGDLS and CDR2 is YYNGEE. The CDR3: CASSVVAGATGGELFF. Written as DNA, the CDR3 is TGTGCCAGCAGCGTAGTAGCGGGGGCCACGGGCGGGGAGCTGTTTTTT.

Concerning this clone: At one end the junction does not follow the germline gene, possibly because of a read error. The chain uses TRBV6-2 or TRBV6-3 and TRBJ2-7; no reliable D call. CDR3 length equals 10 residues. Germline CDR1 MNHEY, CDR2 SVGEGT. CDR3 bases: TGTGCCAGCAGTTACTGGGTCGATCCCTTC. Residues: CASSYWVDPF.

This clone showed up just a few times. V gene TRBV6-1 combines with J gene TRBJ1-2; D is ambiguous. CDR3 length equals 12 residues. Germline-derived CDR1 and CDR2 are MNHNS and SASEGT. Trimming removed 1 base at V and 14 bases at J, with 14 bases between. CDR3 region: CASSEGGPPGTF. The CDR3 DNA follows: TGTGCCAGCAGTGAAGGAGGGCCCCCTGGAACCTTC.

The gene calls are TRBV7-9 and TRBJ2-7, with TRBD1 as a possible D gene (6 bases). This CDR3 contains 13 residues. The germline gives CDR1 SEHNR, CDR2 FQNEAQ (reference sequence). Trimming shortened V by 5 bases and J by 5 bases, and 13 bases separated the two germline ends. The CDR3 DNA reads TGTGCCAGCAGCGAAGGACAGAAAAACGAGCAGTACTTC. Its protein is CASSEGQKNEQYF.

This clone was detected only once. The J gene is TRBJ2-1, the V gene TRBV2, with 8 bases lining up with TRBD2. J gave up 10 bases and V 4 bases, and 9 bases lay outside the gene matches. Germline V gives CDR1 SNHLY, CDR2 FYNNEI. There are 14 residues in the CDR3. CDR3 loop: CASSVDGGAREQFF. CDR3 DNA sequence: TGTGCCAGCAGTGTTGACGGGGGGGCCAGAGAGCAGTTCTTC.

The gene calls are TRBV9 and TRBJ1-4, with a tentative D call TRBD1 (6 bases). V was trimmed by 0 bases and J by 8 bases, leaving 14 bases between them. The CDR3 totals 15 residues. Looked up from germline, CDR1 is SGDLS and CDR2 is YYNGEE. The CDR3 DNA reads TGTGCCAGCAGCGTAGGTGGGGCAGGGGTGGAAAAACTGTTTTTT. Residues: CASSVGGAGVEKLFF.

The rearrangement joins TRBV28 to TRBJ1-6; 10 bases fit TRBD1. The V segment lost 6 bases and the J segment 8 bases; nucleotides outside the gene matches: 10. Germline V gene sequence: CDR1 MDHEN, CDR2 SYDVKM. This CDR3 has 16 amino acids. CDR3 in amino acids: CASRAGQGSWDSPLHF. DNA of the CDR3: TGTGCCAGCAGGGCGGGACAGGGGAGTTGGGATTCACCCCTCCACTTT.

In its sample, this clone was seen a few times. The chain links TRBV19 to TRBJ1-2, with 11 bases lining up with TRBD1. From germline, CDR1 is LNHDA and CDR2 SQIVND (reference sequence). J lost 4 bases, V lost 5 bases, and 6 bases had no gene match. The CDR3 length is 15 residues. CDR3 in amino acids: CASSPSGTGGYGYTF. CDR3 DNA sequence: TGTGCCAGTAGTCCCTCCGGGACAGGGGGCTATGGCTACACCTTC.

This chain joins TRBV30 and TRBJ1-5; D is uncertain. Germline assignment: CDR1 GTSNPN and CDR2 SVGIG (reference sequence). V shed 1 base and J shed 2 bases, with 9 bases lying between them. This CDR3 contains 14 residues. The CDR3 region is CAWSGSFRNQPQHF. In DNA, the CDR3 is TGTGCCTGGAGTGGGTCATTTCGCAATCAGCCCCAGCATTTT.

The CDR3 sequence: CASSWGDRGDTEAFF. In nucleotides, the CDR3 is TGTGCCAGCAGTTGGGGGGACAGGGGGGACACTGAAGCTTTCTTT. The chain is built from TRBV6-5 and TRBJ1-1; 11 bases map to TRBD1. Germline CDR1 is MNHEY and CDR2 is SVGAGI. The junction had 4 bases not matched to a gene; V was cut back by 4 bases and J by 3 bases. This CDR3 has 15 residues.

This chain uses TRBV25-1 with TRBJ1-5; no clear D. CDR3 length: 16 amino acids. V shed 4 bases and J shed 4 bases, with 17 bases lying between them. The V gene's germline CDR1 is MGHDK and CDR2 SYGVNS. The CDR3 here is CASSATATGENQPQHF. In DNA, the CDR3 is TGTGCCAGCAGTGCCACGGCTACCGGGGAAAATCAGCCCCAGCATTTT.

Only a few counts were recorded for this clone. Germline is not matched at one junction end, which may reflect a read error. V and J are TRBV6-1 and TRBJ2-2; D is perhaps TRBD2 (5 bases). The CDR3 has 14 residues. Germline assignment: CDR1 MNHNS and CDR2 SASEGT. In nucleotides, the CDR3 is TGTGCCAGCAGGGAAGCGGTGAACACCGGGGAGCTGTTTTTT. Translation: CASREAVNTGELFF.

This chain links TRBV7-8 with TRBJ1-2, with D possibly TRBD1 on 6 matching bases. Germline values: CDR1 SGHVS, CDR2 FQNEAQ. V gave up 4 bases and J gave up 3 bases, with 15 bases separating them. The length of the CDR3 is 15 residues. For the CDR3, the DNA is TGTGCCAGCAGCTCGAGGACAGTCCTTCACTATGGCTACACCTTC. This sequence encodes CASSSRTVLHYGYTF.

The chain combines TRBV10-3 with TRBJ1-1; D is ambiguous. The CDR3 has 14 residues. Deletions cut 5 bases from V and 0 bases from J, with 10 bases between. Germline-derived CDR1 and CDR2 are ENHRY and SYGVKD. CDR3 bases: TGTGCCATCAGTTTCGGGCAGGTGAACACTGAAGCTTTCTTT. Protein: CAISFGQVNTEAFF.

Only a few counts were recorded for this clone. The rearrangement joins TRBV7-8 to TRBJ2-1; 10 bases align to TRBD2. This CDR3 is 18 amino acids long. From germline, CDR1 is SGHVS and CDR2 FQNEAQ. Trimming removed 2 bases from V and 0 bases from J; junction bases left unmatched: 7. Here the CDR3 reads CASSLLAGAASSYNEQFF. The DNA for the CDR3 is TGTGCCAGCAGCTTACTAGCGGGGGCGGCTTCCTCCTACAATGAGCAGTTCTTC.